One sample yielded the 9 T cell receptor beta chains listed below, sequenced in a study of beta chain features in type 1 diabetes. The whole isolated RNA underwent reverse transcription, so sequencing captured expressed TCRB transcripts. Sequenced by immunoSEQ multiplex PCR; TCRdb stores in-frame clones only, minus some. This sample has 130,000 or so clones; around a tenth occur once, and the top ten carry 0.5% to 0.65%. The specimen sequenced was central memory CD4+ T cells from blood. These receptors all stem from a woman between 40 and 55 years old in good health.

In this sample, this clone turned up a few times. J is TRBJ2-7 and V is TRBV6-1; 8 bases line up with TRBD1. V dropped 10 bases and J dropped 1; count of bases not matched to a gene: 12. This CDR3 is built from 15 residues. Germline V gene data show CDR1 as MNHNS and CDR2 as SASEGT. The CDR3 sequence: CATYKTTGESYEQYF. Written as DNA, the CDR3 is TGTGCCACCTATAAAACGACAGGGGAATCCTACGAGCAGTACTTC.

The chain uses TRBV5-5 and TRBJ2-5; 8 bases agree with TRBD2. Per the germline V gene, CDR1 is SGHKS and CDR2 is YYEKEE (reference sequence). CDR3 length: 17 amino acids. Trimming at V came to 0 bases and at J to 5 bases, leaving 12 bases not matched to a gene. The CDR3 sequence is CASSLVMLAGFGETQYF. In DNA form, the CDR3 reads TGTGCCAGCAGCTTGGTGATGTTAGCGGGGTTCGGTGAGACCCAGTACTTC.

This clone was seen many times. The final CDR3 position lacks the conserved phenylalanine or tryptophan, pointing to a likely read error. It is unclear where the CDR3 begins or ends on the DNA, so no DNA is shown, and the CDR3 is as TCRdb lists it. CDR3 in amino acids: CASSQDKGTLP. The chain recombines TRBV4-3 with TRBJ2-7; the table gives TRBD2 as D, unverified against the DNA. CDR1 and CDR2 from the germline V gene are LGHNA and YSLEER. The CDR3 is 11 amino acids in total, end residues counted.

This chain joins TRBV7-2 and TRBJ2-7; the D gene is possibly TRBD2 (6 bases). The CDR3 contains 14 residues. The germline V gene has CDR1 SGHTA and CDR2 FQGNSA. V was cut by 6 bases and J by 6 bases, with 18 bases left in between. This chain's CDR3 is CASSPRALGGEQYF. The CDR3 nucleotides read TGTGCCAGCAGTCCTCGAGCGTTGGGGGGCGAGCAGTACTTC.

The genes are TRBV27 and TRBJ2-2; perhaps TRBD1 as D (6 bases). V was shortened by 5 bases and J by 6 bases, with 13 bases between the two germline ends. The germline gives CDR1 MNHEY, CDR2 SMNVEV (reference sequence). The CDR3 covers 14 residues. CDR3 DNA sequence: TGTGCCAGCAGTCGGCTCAGGGGAGCCGGGGAGCTGTTTTTT. Translated: CASSRLRGAGELFF.

This chain uses TRBV7-9 with TRBJ2-7; 7 bases match TRBD2. Losses at the gene ends were 1 base for V and 4 bases for J; bases not matched to a gene: 7. Germline V gene data show CDR1 as SEHNR and CDR2 as FQNEAQ (reference sequence). This CDR3 is built from 15 residues. This chain's CDR3 is CASSLVGRGDYEQYF. CDR3 sequence (DNA): TGTGCCAGCAGCTTAGTAGGGAGGGGAGATTACGAGCAGTACTTC.

The chain recombines TRBV2 with TRBJ2-7; tentatively, D is TRBD1 (7 bases). The CDR3 totals 15 residues. Germline V lookup: CDR1 SNHLY, CDR2 FYNNEI. V lost 2 bases and J 6 bases, leaving 17 bases between the germline ends. This CDR3 is CASSEHRGQAGEQYF. CDR3 DNA: TGTGCCAGCAGTGAACACAGGGGACAAGCGGGCGAGCAGTACTTC.

CDR3 amino acids: CASSLRRANTGELFF. In nucleotides, the CDR3 is TGTGCCAGCAGCTTACGGAGGGCGAACACCGGGGAGCTGTTTTTT. The J gene is TRBJ2-2, the V gene TRBV11-2; TRBD2 is a possible D gene (6 bases). CDR1 is SGHAT, CDR2 FQNNGV, per germline. The V end lost 2 bases, the J end lost 0 bases, and 7 bases lay between the germline ends. This CDR3 contains 15 residues. Full variable domain (rest looked up from reference TRBV11-2 and TRBJ2-2): EAGVAQSPRYKIIEKRQSVAFWCNPISGHATLYWYQQILGQGPKLLIQFQNNGVVDDSQLPKDRFSAERLKGVDSTLKIQPAKLEDSAVYLCASSLRRANTGELFFGEGSRLTVL.

The chain couples TRBV19 to TRBJ2-5; D unresolved. The V end lost 4 bases, the J end lost 3 bases, and 9 bases lay between the germline ends. Germline assignment: CDR1 LNHDA and CDR2 SQIVND (reference sequence). This CDR3 region has 13 residues. CDR3 DNA sequence: TGTGCCAGTAGTACGTACACCGAAGAGACCCAGTACTTC. Amino acid sequence: CASSTYTEETQYF.